Following are 7 T cell receptor beta chains from one sample sequenced in a study of T cells in Graves' hyperthyroidism and ophthalmopathy. Template material for amplifying TCR beta CDR3 regions consisted of RNA transcripts. In the first-round RT-PCR of the TCR CDR3, the HTBI primer set was used. MiXCR was run by TCRdb on the multiplex PCR reads, yielding one entry per CDR3 protein. The repertoire holds about 350,000 distinct CDR3 sequences, with roughly 13% as singletons. Sequenced input: blood. These receptors all come from a woman under 40 with Graves' hyperthyroidism.

The chain links TRBV20-1 to TRBJ2-7; no definite D call. Per germline, CDR1 DFQATT and CDR2 SNEGSKA (reference sequence). CDR3 length: 14 residues. The V and J ends lost 1 base and 5 bases respectively, with 15 bases between them. CDR3 nucleotides: TGCAGTGCTAGAGCTCAATTCCTAAAACACGAGCAGTACTTC. Translating it yields CSARAQFLKHEQYF.

Points on this clonotype: Since a much larger clone is just one base distant, this may be a read error. The gene calls are TRBV20-1 and TRBJ2-7, with a possible D match to TRBD2 (5 bases). V was trimmed by 0 bases and J by 4 bases, leaving 13 bases between them. The CDR3 totals 14 residues. Germline values: CDR1 DFQATT, CDR2 SNEGSKA (reference sequence). The CDR3 is CSARDTVGEYEQYF. The CDR3 DNA sequence: TGCAGTGCTAGAGATACGGTCGGGGAGTACGAGCAGTACTTC.

This clonotype appeared a few times. This chain uses TRBV18 with TRBJ2-1, with no clear D. V was cut by 5 bases and J by 9 bases, with 14 bases left in between. The CDR3 extends over 13 amino acids. Germline V CDR1 and CDR2: KGHSH, LQKENI. The CDR3 reads CASSDGSWGEQFF. The CDR3 nucleotides read TGTGCCAGCTCAGATGGGTCTTGGGGTGAGCAGTTCTTC. Full variable domain (missing parts from reference TRBV18 and TRBJ2-1): NAGVMQNPRHLVRRRGQEARLRCSPMKGHSHVYWYRQLPEEGLKFMVYLQKENIIDESGMPKERFSAEFPKEGPSILRIQQVVRGDSAAYFCASSDGSWGEQFFGPGTRLTVL.

This clonotype was seen only a few times. The J gene is TRBJ1-2, the V gene TRBV2, with D possibly being TRBD1 (5 bases). CDR3 size: 14 residues. The germline V gene has CDR1 SNHLY and CDR2 FYNNEI. Trimming cost V 7 bases and J 2 bases, with 14 bases left between them. CDR3 loop: CASTHRDGNYGYTF. CDR3 DNA: TGTGCCAGCACCCACCGGGACGGAAACTATGGCTACACCTTC.

The sample holds a few counts of this clonotype. The chain recombines TRBV7-9 with TRBJ2-1; 11 bases match TRBD2. CDR3 length: 13 amino acids. Germline CDR1 SEHNR, CDR2 FQNEAQ (reference sequence). V lost 5 bases, J lost 10 bases, and 4 bases stayed unmatched. The CDR3 DNA reads as TGTGCCAGCAGCCCACTAGCGGGAGTCGAGCAGTTCTTC. Translation: CASSPLAGVEQFF.

This clonotype has ten or more counts. The genes are TRBV12-3 or TRBV12-4 and TRBJ1-6; tentative D call: TRBD1 (5 bases). V lost 6 bases and J lost 6, with 15 bases in between. The length of the CDR3 is 15 residues. The CDR3 DNA reads as TGTGCCAGCAGGGCTGGGGCAGCCACTAATTCACCCCTCCACTTT. It codes for CASRAGAATNSPLHF.

As to this clonotype: A much larger clone sits a single nucleotide away, making a read error possible. The DNA is left out, because the CDR3 cannot be placed on it with certainty; the CDR3 is given as TCRdb lists it. The chain uses TRBV28 and TRBJ1-2. Germline V gene sequence: CDR1 MDHEN, CDR2 SYDVKM. The CDR3 sequence runs 14 residues, both termini included. CDR3 region: CAGSTSGVLHGYTF.